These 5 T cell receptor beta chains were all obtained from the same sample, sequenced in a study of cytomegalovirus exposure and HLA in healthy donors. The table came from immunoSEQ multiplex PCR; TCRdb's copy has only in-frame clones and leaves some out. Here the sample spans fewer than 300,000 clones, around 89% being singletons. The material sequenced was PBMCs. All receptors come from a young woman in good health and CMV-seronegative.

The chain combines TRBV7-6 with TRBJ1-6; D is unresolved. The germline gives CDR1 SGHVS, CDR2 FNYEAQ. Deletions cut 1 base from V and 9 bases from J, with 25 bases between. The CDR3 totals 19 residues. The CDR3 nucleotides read TGTGCCAGCAGCTTAGGAATAAGAGGTGGGCGGGGAGGCGGTTCACCCCTCCACTTT. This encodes CASSLGIRGGRGGGSPLHF.

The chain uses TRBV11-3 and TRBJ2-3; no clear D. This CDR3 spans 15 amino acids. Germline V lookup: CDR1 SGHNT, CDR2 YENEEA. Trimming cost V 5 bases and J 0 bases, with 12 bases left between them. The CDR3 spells CASSASGYSTDTQYF. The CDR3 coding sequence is TGTGCCAGCAGCGCCTCGGGTTATAGCACAGATACGCAGTATTTT.

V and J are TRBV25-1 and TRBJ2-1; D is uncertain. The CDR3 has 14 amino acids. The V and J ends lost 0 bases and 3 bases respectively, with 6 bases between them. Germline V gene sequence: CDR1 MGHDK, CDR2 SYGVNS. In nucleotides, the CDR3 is TGTGCCAGCAGTGAATATACAAGCTACAATGAGCAGTTCTTC. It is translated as CASSEYTSYNEQFF. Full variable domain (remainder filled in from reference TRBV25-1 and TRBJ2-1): EADIYQTPRYLVIGTGKKITLECSQTMGHDKMYWYQQDPGMELHLIHYSYGVNSTEKGDLSSESTVSRIRTEHFPLTLESARPSHTSQYLCASSEYTSYNEQFFGPGTRLTVL.

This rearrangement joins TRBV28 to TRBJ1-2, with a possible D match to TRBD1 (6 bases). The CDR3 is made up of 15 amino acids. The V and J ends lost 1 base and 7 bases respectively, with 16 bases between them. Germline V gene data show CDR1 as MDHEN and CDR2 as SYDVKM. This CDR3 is CASSLLLGGHGGYTF. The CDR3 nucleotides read TGTGCCAGCAGTTTATTGCTGGGGGGGCATGGTGGCTACACCTTC.

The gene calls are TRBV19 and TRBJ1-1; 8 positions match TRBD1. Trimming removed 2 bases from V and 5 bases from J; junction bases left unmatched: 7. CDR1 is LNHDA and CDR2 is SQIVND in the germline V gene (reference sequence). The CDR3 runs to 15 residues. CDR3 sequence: CASSIQQQGGTEAFF. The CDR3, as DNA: TGTGCCAGTAGTATACAGCAACAGGGGGGGACTGAAGCTTTCTTT.